The present TCR beta chain was sequenced within a study of blood T cell repertoires in COVID-19. Study details: There were acute and convalescent COVID-19 samples, and they came from the United States, Italy and Spain.

This clone was picked up a small number of times. The protocol was immunoSEQ multiplex PCR, while the TCRdb copy is restricted to in-frame clones and leaves out a portion. The table includes a few hundred thousand clones, approximately 90% detected once. Recovery meant two consecutive negative NP/OP PCR tests, professional clearance, or resolved symptoms. The sequence came from a woman in her thirties or forties who had recovered from COVID-19. Sequencing used PBMCs or T cells enriched from blood (not recorded which).

The CDR3 DNA reads as TGTGCCAGCTCCCCCTGGGGCACCGGGGAAGCTTTCTTT. The encoded protein is CASSPWGTGEAFF. V and J are TRBV12-3 or TRBV12-4 and TRBJ1-1; D is possibly TRBD1 (5 bases). Trimming left V 8 bases short and J 8 bases short, with 18 bases between. The length of the CDR3 is 13 residues.